The 26 T cell receptor beta chains in this list originate from one sample, sequenced in a study of metastatic and nonmetastatic thyroid tumors. TCRdb re-processed the PCR reads through MiXCR. Of over 45,000 clones in the sample, around 21% were seen once. Patients underwent thyroid surgery, and none had received any treatment before it. Sequencing used blood. The receptors derive from a male donor with papillary thyroid cancer or a benign thyroid nodule (not recorded which). Some clones in this sample may be carry-over from other donors' samples.

Many counts were recorded for this clone. The V and J genes are TRBV6-1 and TRBJ1-2; D gene unclear. In germline, CDR1 is MNHNS, CDR2 SASEGT. CDR3 size: 13 residues. V lost 5 bases, J lost 4 bases, and 11 bases lay in between. CDR3 residues: CASSFGGRYGYTF. The CDR3 DNA sequence: TGTGCCAGCAGTTTCGGAGGTCGCTATGGCTACACCTTC.

The V call is TRBV7-8, the J call TRBJ2-1; D unclear. Germline CDR1 and CDR2: SGHVS and FQNEAQ. The V end was cut by 1 base, the J end by 6 bases, with 7 bases between. The CDR3 is made up of 13 amino acids. DNA for the CDR3: TGTGCCAGCAGCTTAGGGAACAGCAATGAGCAGTTCTTC. Protein: CASSLGNSNEQFF.

There are many counts of this clone. The chain employs TRBV7-9 and TRBJ2-2; D is unresolved. The CDR3 consists of 11 residues. The V end lost 5 bases, the J end lost 9 bases, and 7 bases lay between the germline ends. The germline gives CDR1 SEHNR, CDR2 FQNEAQ (reference sequence). The CDR3 protein is CASSGERELFF. The DNA of the CDR3 is TGTGCCAGCAGCGGCGAAAGGGAGCTGTTTTTT.

This clone was seen a few times. The J gene is TRBJ1-2, the V gene TRBV2; D remains ambiguous. Between the trimmed V and J ends, which lost 6 bases and 2 bases, there was a span of 13 bases. CDR1 is SNHLY and CDR2 is FYNNEI in the germline V gene. The CDR3 spans 14 residues. CDR3 region: CASRGWTENYGYTF. CDR3 DNA: TGTGCCAGCAGGGGATGGACCGAAAACTATGGCTACACCTTC.

The chain is built from TRBV5-6 and TRBJ1-1; weak D call: TRBD1 (5 bases). Trimming removed 5 bases from V and 3 bases from J, with 14 bases in between. The CDR3 loop spans 14 amino acids. In germline, CDR1 is SGHDT, CDR2 YYEEEE. The CDR3 nucleotides are TGTGCCAGCAGTCCTCTGGACACCTACACTGAAGCTTTCTTT. The encoded protein is CASSPLDTYTEAFF. Variable domain in full (rest from reference TRBV5-6 and TRBJ1-1): DAGVTQSPTHLIKTRGQQVTLRCSPKSGHDTVSWYQQALGQGPQFIFQYYEEEERQRGNFPDRFSGHQFPNYSSELNVNALLLGDSALYLCASSPLDTYTEAFFGQGTRLTVV.

This clone has a count of ten or more. The V call is TRBV30, the J call TRBJ1-6, with D hard to call. The CDR3 loop spans 11 amino acids. Germline CDR1 and CDR2: GTSNPN and SVGIG (reference sequence). Trimming pared 0 bases from V and 10 bases from J, leaving 4 bases between. Here the CDR3 DNA reads TGTGCCTGGAGTGTAGCGTCACCCCTCCACTTT. Translation: CAWSVASPLHF.

A word on this clone: A much larger clone sits a single nucleotide away, making a read error possible. The chain has TRBV20-1 and TRBJ2-2, with D possibly TRBD2 on 5 matching bases. Germline assignment: CDR1 DFQATT and CDR2 SNEGSKA (reference sequence). CDR3 length equals 12 residues. The CDR3 nucleotides are TGCAGTGCTCGCCGAGCCTCCGGGGAGCTGTCTTTT. This gives the protein CSARRASGELSF.

This clone appeared many times. CDR3 bases: TGTGCCAGCAGCTTTATGAACACTGAAGCTTTCTTT. The encoded protein is CASSFMNTEAFF. This chain connects TRBV7-9 to TRBJ1-1; D not resolved. Germline V gives CDR1 SEHNR, CDR2 FQNEAQ (reference sequence). V was shortened by 3 bases and J by 0 bases, with 2 bases between the two germline ends. The CDR3 totals 12 residues.

This clone was seen a handful of times. The V gene is TRBV6-1, the J gene TRBJ1-2; 8 positions match TRBD1. Germline CDR1 is MNHNS and CDR2 is SASEGT. CDR3 length: 13 residues. Trimming cost V 4 bases and J 10 bases; bases outside gene matches: 8. The CDR3 region is CASSAGQGMAYTF. As DNA, the CDR3 is TGTGCCAGCAGTGCCGGACAGGGAATGGCCTACACCTTC.

V usage is TRBV20-1 and J usage is TRBJ2-7; tentative D call: TRBD1 (6 bases). This CDR3 is 11 amino acids long. From germline, CDR1 is DFQATT and CDR2 SNEGSKA (reference sequence). Trimming stripped 6 bases from V and 4 bases from J, with 10 bases between. The CDR3 DNA reads TGCAGTGCGGGTACAGGGTACGAGCAGTACTTC. It translates to CSAGTGYEQYF.

This clone showed up many times. The gene calls are TRBV19 and TRBJ1-6; the match to TRBD1 covers 8 bases. Germline CDR1 is LNHDA and CDR2 is SQIVND (reference sequence). CDR3 length: 15 residues. V lost 5 bases to trimming and J lost 6 bases; unmatched junction nucleotides: 6. CDR3 nucleotide sequence: TGTGCCAGTAGTGGGAACAGGGGGAGTAATTCACCCCTCCACTTT. It translates to CASSGNRGSNSPLHF. Full variable domain (missing parts from reference TRBV19 and TRBJ1-6): DGGITQSPKYLFRKEGQNVTLSCEQNLNHDAMYWYRQDPGQGLRLIYYSQIVNDFQKGDIAEGYSVSREKKESFPLTVTSAQKNPTAFYLCASSGNRGSNSPLHFGNGTRLTVT.

Many counts were recorded for this clone. The gene calls are TRBV7-6 and TRBJ2-5; 8 positions match TRBD2. The CDR3 is 14 amino acids. The junction had 5 bases not matched to a gene; V was cut back by 1 base and J by 7 bases. CDR1 and CDR2 from the germline V gene are SGHVS and FNYEAQ. The DNA of the CDR3 is TGTGCCAGCAGCTTAGTTCCGGGAGGGGGGACCCAGTACTTC. Residues: CASSLVPGGGTQYF.

The chain combines TRBV13 with TRBJ2-7, with 15 bases that match TRBD2. This CDR3 has 19 residues. V shed 5 bases, J shed 6 bases, and the junction held 17 bases outside the gene matches. The germline V gene has CDR1 PRHDT and CDR2 FYEKMQ (reference sequence). CDR3 region: CASSRFFPGLAGGSGEQYF. DNA for the CDR3: TGTGCCAGCAGCAGATTTTTCCCGGGACTAGCGGGAGGATCTGGCGAGCAGTACTTC.

This clone was found a few times. The genes are TRBV6-1 and TRBJ1-2, with D uncertain. From germline, CDR1 is MNHNS and CDR2 SASEGT. V was trimmed by 7 bases and J by 7 bases, leaving 16 bases between them. The CDR3 extends over 13 amino acids. CDR3 DNA: TGTGCCAGCACTCTCACCTCGTATGCTGGCTACACCTTC. Encoded protein: CASTLTSYAGYTF.

This clone is a singleton in its sample. This rearrangement joins TRBV20-1 to TRBJ2-7; 7 nucleotides align to TRBD2. This CDR3 is 13 amino acids long. V shed 1 base and J 2 bases; nucleotides not matched to a gene: 2. Germline CDR1 is DFQATT and CDR2 is SNEGSKA (reference sequence). CDR3 region: CSARAGGTYEQYF. Here the CDR3 DNA reads TGCAGTGCTAGAGCGGGGGGAACCTACGAGCAGTACTTC.

The CDR3 loop reads CETGDRVNTGELFF. The CDR3 coding sequence is TGTGAAACCGGCGACAGGGTGAACACCGGGGAGCTGTTTTTT. The genes are TRBV24-1 and TRBJ2-2, with TRBD1 matching over 7 bases. Germline CDR1 KGHDR, CDR2 SFDVKD. The CDR3 spans 14 residues.

This clone was seen many times. The CDR3 here is CASSVTADKLFF. The CDR3 DNA reads as TGTGCCAGCAGTGTGACAGCTGACAAACTGTTTTTT. The chain recombines TRBV28 with TRBJ1-4; possibly TRBD1 for D (5 bases). Germline CDR1 and CDR2: MDHEN and SYDVKM. Trimming took 5 bases from V and 11 from J, leaving 12 bases between them. The CDR3 totals 12 residues.

Details on this clone: Mismatch with germline at one junction end may stem from a read error. V and J are TRBV5-5 and TRBJ2-5; D unclear. CDR1 is SGHKS and CDR2 is YYEKEE in the germline V gene (reference sequence). The CDR3 is made up of 16 amino acids. The chain's CDR3 is CVSSVGRPSVQETQYF. DNA of the CDR3: TGTGTCAGCAGCGTAGGCCGACCCTCCGTCCAAGAGACCCAGTACTTC.

On this clone: One end of the junction varies from germline; a read error may be responsible. The CDR3 DNA is TGCGCCAGCAGCCCGGAGGACAGCCGGAGTGAAAAACTGTTCTTT. This sequence encodes CASSPEDSRSEKLFF. This chain joins TRBV5-1 and TRBJ1-4, with a tentative D call TRBD1 (6 bases). Germline CDR1 and CDR2: SGHRS and YFSETQ. The CDR3 extends over 15 amino acids.

V gene TRBV7-7 combines with J gene TRBJ2-5; no definite D call. The CDR3 is made up of 15 amino acids. CDR1 and CDR2 from the germline V gene are SSHAT and FNYEAQ (reference sequence). Here the CDR3 reads CDRSLGPDVQETQYF. The CDR3 DNA follows: TGTGATAGAAGCTTAGGCCCGGACGTCCAAGAGACCCAGTACTTC.

In this sample, this clone turned up many times. This chain links TRBV28 with TRBJ2-7; 11 bases map to TRBD1. The germline V gene has CDR1 MDHEN and CDR2 SYDVKM. Germline trimming cut 6 bases from V and 7 bases from J; bases unmatched to any gene: 11. The CDR3 is 15 amino acids. The CDR3 DNA is TGTGCCAGCAGCTTCGGACAGGGGGCCCTACTGGAGCAGTACTTC. Encoded protein: CASSFGQGALLEQYF.

This rearrangement joins TRBV6-1 to TRBJ2-6, with 7 positions matching TRBD1. CDR1 MNHNS and CDR2 SASEGT come from the germline V gene. V trimming: 6 bases; J trimming: 3 bases; junction bases outside the gene matches: 5. CDR3 length: 15 amino acids. CDR3 sequence reads: CASRSTGYGANVLTF. The CDR3 bases are TGTGCCAGCAGATCGACAGGGTATGGGGCCAACGTCCTGACTTTC.

The chain has TRBV14 and TRBJ2-1; D is undetermined. V was clipped by 3 bases and J by 2 bases, with 11 bases between them. The CDR3 contains 15 residues. Looked up from germline, CDR1 is SGHDN and CDR2 is FVKESK. The CDR3 sequence: CASSQDPWTYNEQFF. DNA of the CDR3: TGTGCCAGCAGCCAGGACCCCTGGACCTACAATGAGCAGTTCTTC.

In its sample, this clone was seen many times. The chain couples TRBV11-3 to TRBJ2-2; 10 nucleotides line up with TRBD2. This CDR3 spans 15 amino acids. V lost 6 bases to trimming and J lost 4 bases; unmatched junction nucleotides: 5. Germline V lookup: CDR1 SGHNT, CDR2 YENEEA. The CDR3 loop is CASRPASGGTGELFF. The CDR3 bases are TGTGCCAGCAGGCCTGCTAGCGGGGGCACCGGGGAGCTGTTTTTT.

This clone was found once. A read error may explain this, as a much larger clone is one base away. CDR3 loop: CSARDFFVRDTGVTDTQYF. CDR3 sequence (DNA): TGCAGTGCTAGAGATTTCTTCGTTCGGGACACCGGAGTCACAGATACGCAGTATTTT. This chain uses TRBV20-1 with TRBJ2-3, with a tentative D call TRBD1 (6 bases). V lost 0 bases and J lost 2, with 24 bases in between. This CDR3 region has 19 residues. The germline V gene encodes CDR1 DFQATT and CDR2 SNEGSKA (reference sequence).

This clone was seen repeatedly, ten times or more. The CDR3: CASSPGSRYNEQFF. The CDR3 DNA sequence: TGTGCCAGCTCACCAGGGAGCCGCTACAATGAGCAGTTCTTC. V is TRBV18 and J is TRBJ2-1; D perhaps matches TRBD2 (5 bases). V lost 2 bases, J lost 3 bases, and 8 bases lay in between. The length of the CDR3 is 14 residues. Germline CDR1 and CDR2: KGHSH and LQKENI.